One T cell receptor beta chain is described in this entry. Its antigen remains unidentified. This specimen belongs to a study of CD8 T cells in Susac syndrome. An amount of RNA that ranged from roughly 0.5 to 1 ug was reverse transcribed with random hexamers. The TCR beta CDR3 was amplified by immunoSEQ multiplex PCR across 54 Vbeta, 13 Jbeta. TCRdb itself ran the immunoSEQ multiplex PCR reads through MiXCR, one entry per CDR3 protein. The table records 200,000 or so distinct CDR3 sequences, over 90% of them present only once. The CDR3 runs to 14 residues. V trimming: 2 bases; J trimming: 5 bases; junction bases outside the gene matches: 4. Looked up from germline, CDR1 is DFQATT and CDR2 is SNEGSKA (reference sequence). Whole-study results and caveats: Acknowledgment was made by the study that its TCR sequencing and HLA analysis involved a relatively small number of individuals.

CD8+ and CD4+ T cells from blood underwent TCR beta sequencing. Treatment-naive patients with stable or active relapsing-remitting disease served as multiple sclerosis controls. This sequence originates from a human donor with multiple sclerosis. The chain has TRBV20-1 and TRBJ2-7; 12 nucleotides agree with TRBD2. Sequenced material: CD4+ T cells from PBMCs. The CDR3 DNA reads as TGCAGTGCTAGACCCACTAGCGGGAGGAACGAGCAGTACTTC. Its protein product is CSARPTSGRNEQYF.